This T cell receptor beta chain was sequenced in a study of OX40 agonist ivuxolimab in advanced cancers. Study in general: Ivuxolimab, an agonistic anti-OX40 (CD134) antibody, was given to patients.

The CDR3 is 14 amino acids. V trimming: 3 bases; J trimming: 4 bases; junction bases outside the gene matches: 6. Germline CDR1 is SGHNT and CDR2 is YENEEA. Profiling relied on immunoSEQ multiplex PCR, and the TCRdb table lists in-frame clones only, not all of them. The sample shows about 80,000 clones, around 82% of them seen only once. By share, this clone ranks as medium-sized. This specimen was CD4+ or CD8+ T cells sorted from blood, taken in a trial of the OX40 agonist ivuxolimab. The receptor's source is an adult with an advanced solid tumor such as melanoma, head and neck, liver or kidney cancer. The rearrangement joins TRBV11-3 to TRBJ2-7, with 7 bases lining up with TRBD1. CDR3 nucleotide sequence: TGTGCCAGCAGCTTCACAGGGGTAGGTTACGAGCAGTACTTC. It specifies CASSFTGVGYEQYF. The entire variable domain, with the rest obtained from reference TRBV11-3 and TRBJ2-7, is as follows: EAGVVQSPRYKIIEKKQPVAFWCNPISGHNTLYWYLQNLGQGPELLIRYENEEAVDDSQLPKDRFSAERLKGVDSTLKIQPAELGDSAVYLCASSFTGVGYEQYFGPGTRLTVT.